The 24 T cell receptor beta chains presented below share a single source sample, sequenced in a study of blood T cell repertoires in COVID-19. Using immunoSEQ multiplex PCR, the repertoire was profiled, and TCRdb retains in-frame clones only, with some absent. The data show about 23,000 clones, around 79% seen once. The source material was peripheral blood. These receptor sequences come from a man between 50 and 59 years old with COVID-19, enrolled during active disease.

The gene calls are TRBV19 and TRBJ2-1, with 14 positions matching TRBD2. V trimming: 4 bases; J trimming: 12 bases; junction bases outside the gene matches: 11. The CDR3 length is 16 residues. Germline V gene data show CDR1 as LNHDA and CDR2 as SQIVND (reference sequence). The CDR3 sequence is CASSTLTSGRALGQFF. CDR3 nucleotide sequence: TGTGCCAGTAGTACCCTGACTAGCGGGAGGGCCTTAGGGCAGTTCTTC.

In this sample, this clone turned up once. The chain carries TRBV29-1 and TRBJ2-1, with no clear D. The germline V gene encodes CDR1 SQVTM and CDR2 ANQGSEA. V lost 7 bases and J 12 bases, leaving 25 bases between the germline ends. This CDR3 is 14 amino acids long. CDR3 residues: CSGLFQKYRERQFF. The CDR3 DNA reads TGCAGCGGACTCTTCCAGAAATATAGAGAACGGCAGTTCTTC.

CDR3 amino acids: CASSPGYTEAFF. The CDR3 DNA sequence: TGTGCCAGCAGTCCAGGATACACTGAAGCTTTCTTT. The chain employs TRBV7-9 and TRBJ1-1; D is uncertain. CDR3 length: 12 residues. V was pared by 6 bases and J by 3 bases, with 8 bases between. The germline V gene encodes CDR1 SEHNR and CDR2 FQNEAQ (reference sequence).

This chain connects TRBV4-1 to TRBJ2-7; D gene ambiguous. The CDR3 extends over 14 amino acids. The V gene's germline CDR1 is MGHRA and CDR2 YSYEKL. Trimming removed 0 bases from V and 3 bases from J, with 9 bases in between. In DNA, the CDR3 is TGCGCCAGCAGCCAAGATTACCAGGACTACGAGCAGTACTTC. The encoded protein is CASSQDYQDYEQYF.

The chain is built from TRBV11-3 and TRBJ2-2, with D uncertain. Germline assignment: CDR1 SGHNT and CDR2 YENEEA. V lost 5 bases and J lost 5, with 12 bases in between. This CDR3 region has 14 residues. The DNA for the CDR3 is TGTGCCAGCAGCAGAAACCTAGGTACCGGGGAGCTGTTTTTT. Protein: CASSRNLGTGELFF.

The J gene is TRBJ2-1, the V gene TRBV12-3 or TRBV12-4, with D uncertain. CDR3 length: 12 residues. Trimming took 2 bases from V and 7 from J, leaving 6 bases between them. CDR3: CASSLYMNEQFF. The DNA for the CDR3 is TGTGCCAGCAGTTTATATATGAATGAGCAGTTCTTC.

The chain uses TRBV7-9 and TRBJ1-4, with D tentatively TRBD1 (6 bases). Germline assignment: CDR1 SEHNR and CDR2 FQNEAQ (reference sequence). The CDR3 contains 14 residues. Trimming shortened V by 5 bases and J by 5 bases, and 12 bases separated the two germline ends. The CDR3 region is CASSTLQGNEKLFF. The DNA for the CDR3 is TGTGCCAGCAGCACCCTCCAGGGGAATGAAAAACTGTTTTTT.

The genes are TRBV28 and TRBJ1-1; possible D gene TRBD1, 6 bases. The germline V gene has CDR1 MDHEN and CDR2 SYDVKM. The length of the CDR3 is 16 residues. The V end was cut by 4 bases, the J end by 0 bases, with 15 bases between. The CDR3 region is CASSSPYTGMNTEAFF. The DNA for the CDR3 is TGTGCCAGCAGTTCCCCCTACACAGGGATGAACACTGAAGCTTTCTTT.

DNA for the CDR3: TGTGCCAGCAGTTTCCGGGAGAACACTGAAGCTTTCTTT. Translated: CASSFRENTEAFF. This chain connects TRBV27 to TRBJ1-1; D gene ambiguous. The CDR3 is made up of 13 amino acids. The V end lost 3 bases, the J end lost 1 base, and 6 bases lay between the germline ends. Germline V gene data show CDR1 as MNHEY and CDR2 as SMNVEV (reference sequence).

This chain uses TRBV25-1 with TRBJ2-3; TRBD1 might be the D (5 bases). With 0 bases removed from V and 0 bases from J, the gap between germline ends came to 16 bases. The CDR3 has 18 residues. The germline gives CDR1 MGHDK, CDR2 SYGVNS. The CDR3 sequence: CASSEYSQGTSSTDTQYF. CDR3 DNA sequence: TGTGCCAGCAGTGAATATAGTCAGGGAACCTCTAGCACAGATACGCAGTATTTT.

The genes are TRBV24-1 and TRBJ2-3; possibly TRBD2 for D (6 bases). This CDR3 region has 15 residues. Germline V gene lookup returns CDR1 KGHDR and CDR2 SFDVKD. V dropped 0 bases and J dropped 7 bases, with 13 bases sitting between them. The CDR3: CATSDLHGSRYTQYF. As DNA, the CDR3 is TGTGCCACCAGTGATTTGCACGGGAGCAGATATACGCAGTATTTT.

In this sample, this clone turned up once. This chain joins TRBV2 and TRBJ2-5, with TRBD2 matching over 9 bases. From germline, CDR1 is SNHLY and CDR2 FYNNEI. CDR3 size: 13 residues. J lost 3 bases, V lost 10 bases, and 6 bases had no gene match. CDR3 loop: CATQRGAKETQYF. CDR3 in DNA: TGTGCCACCCAGCGGGGGGCGAAAGAGACCCAGTACTTC.

The V gene is TRBV2, the J gene TRBJ2-5, with D possibly being TRBD1 (6 bases). Deletions cut 6 bases from V and 5 bases from J, with 19 bases between. Germline CDR1 and CDR2: SNHLY and FYNNEI. CDR3 size: 15 residues. CDR3 residues: CASSEKGQRGETQYF. The CDR3 bases are TGTGCCAGCAGCGAGAAGGGCCAAAGGGGGGAGACCCAGTACTTC.

The chain is built from TRBV11-2 and TRBJ1-2; possible D gene TRBD1, 5 bases. There are 14 residues in the CDR3. Germline CDR1 SGHAT, CDR2 FQNNGV. V was shortened by 1 base and J by 4 bases, with 10 bases between the two germline ends. CDR3 nucleotides: TGTGCCAGCAGCTTAGGCAGGGATCGCTATGGCTACACCTTC. Residues: CASSLGRDRYGYTF.

V and J are TRBV18 and TRBJ1-1; TRBD1 might be the D (6 bases). The V gene's germline CDR1 is KGHSH and CDR2 LQKENI. The V and J ends lost 3 bases and 0 bases respectively, with 14 bases between them. The CDR3 is 16 amino acids. This CDR3 is CASSPRPGQLNTEAFF. The CDR3 DNA reads as TGTGCCAGCTCACCGAGACCGGGACAACTGAACACTGAAGCTTTCTTT. The whole variable domain, filled in from reference TRBV18 and TRBJ1-1, reads NAGVMQNPRHLVRRRGQEARLRCSPMKGHSHVYWYRQLPEEGLKFMVYLQKENIIDESGMPKERFSAEFPKEGPSILRIQQVVRGDSAAYFCASSPRPGQLNTEAFFGQGTRLTVV.

V is TRBV29-1 and J is TRBJ2-7; TRBD1 might be the D (6 bases). There are 14 residues in the CDR3. V was trimmed by 3 bases and J by 4 bases, leaving 16 bases between them. CDR1 and CDR2 from the germline V gene are SQVTM and ANQGSEA. CDR3 loop: CSVEVGANTYEQYF. CDR3 DNA: TGCAGCGTTGAGGTGGGGGCGAATACATACGAGCAGTACTTC.

The rearrangement uses TRBV19 and TRBJ1-5; D perhaps matches TRBD1 (5 bases). The CDR3 loop spans 12 amino acids. The germline CDR1 and CDR2 sequences are LNHDA and SQIVND (reference sequence). V shed 7 bases and J shed 5 bases, with 9 bases lying between them. The CDR3 nucleotides read TGTGCCAGTACAGGGAATCATCAGCCCCAGCATTTT. Encoded protein: CASTGNHQPQHF.

This clone showed up just a few times. CDR3 sequence (DNA): TGTGCCATCAGGCCAAAGGGACAGGGGTTAGATCAGCCCCAGCATTTT. Translation: CAIRPKGQGLDQPQHF. This chain links TRBV10-3 with TRBJ1-5, with 10 bases matching TRBD1. Germline CDR1 reads ENHRY; CDR2 reads SYGVKD. There are 16 residues in the CDR3. V shed 6 bases, J shed 5 bases, and the junction held 10 bases outside the gene matches.

This chain uses TRBV2 with TRBJ2-5; no firm D call. Deletions cut 4 bases from V and 4 bases from J, with 10 bases between. This CDR3 contains 13 residues. The germline gives CDR1 SNHLY, CDR2 FYNNEI. Here the CDR3 reads CASSVGQTETQYF. CDR3 in DNA: TGTGCCAGCAGTGTTGGGCAGACAGAGACCCAGTACTTC. Variable domain in full (rest from reference TRBV2 and TRBJ2-5): EPEVTQTPSHQVTQMGQEVILRCVPISNHLYFYWYRQILGQKVEFLVSFYNNEISEKSEIFDDQFSVERPDGSNFTLKIRSTKLEDSAMYFCASSVGQTETQYFGPGTRLLVL.

This clone showed up just a few times. V gene TRBV7-3 combines with J gene TRBJ1-6; 7 bases are shared with TRBD1. Germline V CDR1 and CDR2: SGHTA, FQGTGA. Trimming at V came to 1 base and at J to 1 base, leaving 4 bases not matched to a gene. CDR3 size: 17 residues. CDR3 amino acids: CASSLSGRGSYNSPLHF. The CDR3 nucleotides read TGTGCCAGCAGCTTAAGTGGCAGGGGGTCCTATAATTCACCCCTCCACTTT.

This chain joins TRBV28 and TRBJ2-7; unclear D gene. The CDR3 extends over 11 amino acids. With 5 bases removed from V and 9 bases from J, the gap between germline ends came to 11 bases. Germline V lookup: CDR1 MDHEN, CDR2 SYDVKM. Here the CDR3 DNA reads TGTGCCAGCAGTCGTACCCAGCGGCAGTACTTC. Protein: CASSRTQRQYF.

The CDR3 is CASRMNPQGTYEQYF. The CDR3 nucleotides read TGTGCCAGCAGGATGAACCCTCAGGGGACCTACGAGCAGTACTTC. The chain uses TRBV6-5 and TRBJ2-7, with D possibly TRBD1 on 6 matching bases. The CDR3 is 15 residues long. Germline lookup yields CDR1 MNHEY and CDR2 SVGAGI. Trimming removed 6 bases from V and 2 bases from J, with 17 bases in between.

The J gene is TRBJ2-5, the V gene TRBV4-1; weak D call: TRBD1 (6 bases). Trimming removed 0 bases at V and 7 bases at J, with 15 bases between. Germline V gene data show CDR1 as MGHRA and CDR2 as YSYEKL. This CDR3 has 15 residues. Here the CDR3 DNA reads TGCGCCAGCAGCCAAGATCGGGGACAACGAGGGACCCAGTACTTC. Its translation: CASSQDRGQRGTQYF.

This clone was observed a handful of times. The J gene is TRBJ2-7, the V gene TRBV28, with TRBD1 matching 11 bases. Germline CDR1 and CDR2: MDHEN and SYDVKM. V shed 4 bases and J 6 bases; nucleotides not matched to a gene: 2. The CDR3 has 13 amino acids. In DNA, the CDR3 is TGTGCCAGCAGTTCCGGGACAGGGGGCGAGCAGTACTTC. Translated, it gives CASSSGTGGEQYF.